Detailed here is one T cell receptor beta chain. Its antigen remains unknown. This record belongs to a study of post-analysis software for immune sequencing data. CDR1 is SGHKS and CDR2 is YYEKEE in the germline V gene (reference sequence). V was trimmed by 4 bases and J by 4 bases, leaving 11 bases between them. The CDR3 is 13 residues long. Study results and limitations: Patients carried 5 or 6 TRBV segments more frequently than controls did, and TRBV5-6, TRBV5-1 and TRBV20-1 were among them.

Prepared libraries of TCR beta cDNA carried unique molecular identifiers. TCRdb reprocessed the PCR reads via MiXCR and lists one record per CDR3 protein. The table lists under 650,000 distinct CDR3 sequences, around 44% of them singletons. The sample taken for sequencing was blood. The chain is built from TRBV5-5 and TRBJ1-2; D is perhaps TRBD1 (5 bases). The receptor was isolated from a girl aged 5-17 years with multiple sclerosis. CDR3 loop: CASSRPGGYGYTF. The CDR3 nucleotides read TGTGCCAGCAGCCGACCGGGGGGCTATGGCTACACCTTC.